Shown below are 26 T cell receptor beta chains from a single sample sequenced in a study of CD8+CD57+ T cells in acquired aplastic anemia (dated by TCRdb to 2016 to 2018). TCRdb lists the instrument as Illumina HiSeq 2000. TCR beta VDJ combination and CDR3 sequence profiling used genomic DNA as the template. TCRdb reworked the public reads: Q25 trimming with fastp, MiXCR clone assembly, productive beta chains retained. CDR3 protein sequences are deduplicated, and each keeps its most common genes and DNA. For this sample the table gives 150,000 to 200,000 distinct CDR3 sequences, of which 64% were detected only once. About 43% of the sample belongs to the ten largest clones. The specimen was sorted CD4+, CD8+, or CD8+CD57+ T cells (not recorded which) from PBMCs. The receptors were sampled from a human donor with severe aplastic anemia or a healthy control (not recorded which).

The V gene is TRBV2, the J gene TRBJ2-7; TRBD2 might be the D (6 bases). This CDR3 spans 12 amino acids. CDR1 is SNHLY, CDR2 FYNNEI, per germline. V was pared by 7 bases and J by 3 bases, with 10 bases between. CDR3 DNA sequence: TGTGCCAGCATATCCGGGGGCTACGAGCAGTACTTC. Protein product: CASISGGYEQYF.

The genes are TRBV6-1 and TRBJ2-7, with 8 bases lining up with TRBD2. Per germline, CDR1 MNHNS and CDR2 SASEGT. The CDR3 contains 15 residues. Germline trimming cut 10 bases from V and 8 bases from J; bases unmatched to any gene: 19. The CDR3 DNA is TGTGCCATCAACGCCGGTGGTAGCGGGGCCTTAAAGCAGTACTTC. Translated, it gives CAINAGGSGALKQYF.

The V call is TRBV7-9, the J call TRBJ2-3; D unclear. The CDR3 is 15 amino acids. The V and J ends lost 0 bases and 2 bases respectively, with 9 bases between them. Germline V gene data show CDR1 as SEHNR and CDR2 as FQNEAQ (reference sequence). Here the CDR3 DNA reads TGTGCCAGCAGCTTAGCAGTGACCGACACAGATACGCAGTATTTT. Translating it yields CASSLAVTDTDTQYF.

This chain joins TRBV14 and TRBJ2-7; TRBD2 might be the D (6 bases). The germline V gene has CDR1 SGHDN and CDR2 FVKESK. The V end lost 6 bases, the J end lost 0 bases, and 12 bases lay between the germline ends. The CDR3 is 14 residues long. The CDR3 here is CASSYERASYEQYF. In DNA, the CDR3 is TGTGCCAGCAGTTACGAGCGGGCCTCCTACGAGCAGTACTTC.

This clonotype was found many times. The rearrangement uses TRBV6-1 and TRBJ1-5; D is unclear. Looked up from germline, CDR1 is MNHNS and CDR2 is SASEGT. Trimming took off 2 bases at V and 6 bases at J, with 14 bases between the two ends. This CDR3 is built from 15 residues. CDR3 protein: CASSERDGSSQPQHF. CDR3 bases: TGTGCCAGCAGTGAACGAGATGGGAGTAGTCAGCCCCAGCATTTT.

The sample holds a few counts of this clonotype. The CDR3 sequence: CASSLSRGTDTQYF. CDR3 coding DNA: TGTGCCAGCAGCTTAAGCAGGGGGACAGATACGCAGTATTTT. This chain uses TRBV7-2 with TRBJ2-3; 7 nucleotides line up with TRBD1. Germline loops: CDR1 SGHTA, CDR2 FQGNSA. This CDR3 has 14 amino acids. The trim removed 2 bases at V and 3 bases at J, leaving 2 bases unmatched.

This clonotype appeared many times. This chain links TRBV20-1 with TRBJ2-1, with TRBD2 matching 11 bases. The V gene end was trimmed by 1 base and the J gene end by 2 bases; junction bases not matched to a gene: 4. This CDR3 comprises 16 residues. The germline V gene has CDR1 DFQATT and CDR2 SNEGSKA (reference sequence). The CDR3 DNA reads TGCAGTGCTAGAGTACTAGCGGGGGTTACCTACAATGAGCAGTTCTTC. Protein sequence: CSARVLAGVTYNEQFF.

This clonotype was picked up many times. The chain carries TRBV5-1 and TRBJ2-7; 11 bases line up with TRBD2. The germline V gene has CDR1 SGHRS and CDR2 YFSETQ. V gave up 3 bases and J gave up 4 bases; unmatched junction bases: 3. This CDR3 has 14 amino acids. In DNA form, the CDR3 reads TGCGCCAGCAGCTATAGCGGGGGGGGTTACGAGCAGTACTTC. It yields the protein CASSYSGGGYEQYF.

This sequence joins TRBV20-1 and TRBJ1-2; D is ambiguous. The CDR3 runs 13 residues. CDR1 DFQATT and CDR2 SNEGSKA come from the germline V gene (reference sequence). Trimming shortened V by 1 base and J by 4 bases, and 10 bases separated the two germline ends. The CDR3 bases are TGCAGTGCTAGAGGACTGGCGAGCTATGGCTACACCTTC. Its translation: CSARGLASYGYTF.

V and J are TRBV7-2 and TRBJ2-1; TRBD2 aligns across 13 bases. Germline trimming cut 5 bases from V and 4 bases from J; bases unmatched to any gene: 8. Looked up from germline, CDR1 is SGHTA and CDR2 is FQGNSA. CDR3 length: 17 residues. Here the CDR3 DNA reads TGTGCCAGCAGCACCGGACTAGCGGGAGCGGGTTACAATGAGCAGTTCTTC. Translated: CASSTGLAGAGYNEQFF.

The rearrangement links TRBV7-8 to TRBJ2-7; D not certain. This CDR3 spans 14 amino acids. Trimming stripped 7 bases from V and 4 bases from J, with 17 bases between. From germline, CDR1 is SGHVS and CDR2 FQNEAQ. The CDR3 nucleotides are TGTGCCAGCACCCTCGACGGCCCACGGTACGAGCAGTACTTC. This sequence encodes CASTLDGPRYEQYF. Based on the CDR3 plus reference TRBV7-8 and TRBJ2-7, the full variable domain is GAGVSQSPRYKVAKRGQDVALRCDPISGHVSLFWYQQALGQGPEFLTYFQNEAQLDKSGLPSDRFFAERPEGSVSTLKIQRTQQEDSAVYLCASTLDGPRYEQYFGPGTRLTVT.

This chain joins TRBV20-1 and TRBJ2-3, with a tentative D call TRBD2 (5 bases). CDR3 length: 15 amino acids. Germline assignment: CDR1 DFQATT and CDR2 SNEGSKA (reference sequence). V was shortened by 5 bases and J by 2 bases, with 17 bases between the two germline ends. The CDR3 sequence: CSAHSLGTSTDTQYF. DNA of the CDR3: TGCAGTGCTCACTCACTAGGAACCTCCACAGATACGCAGTATTTT.

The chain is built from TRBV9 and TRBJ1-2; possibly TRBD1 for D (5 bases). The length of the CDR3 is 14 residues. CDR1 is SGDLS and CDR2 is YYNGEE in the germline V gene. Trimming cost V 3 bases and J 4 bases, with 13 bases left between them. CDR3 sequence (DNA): TGTGCCAGCAGCGGCTCCGGGACGGTCTATGGCTACACCTTC. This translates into CASSGSGTVYGYTF.

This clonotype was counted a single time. The CDR3 nucleotides are TGCAGCCCAATTAAAAGGCGAGGACCCCGACCAGCCTACGAGCAGTACTTC. Translating gives CSPIKRRGPRPAYEQYF. The J gene is TRBJ2-7, the V gene TRBV29-1; D unresolved. The CDR3 is made up of 17 amino acids. Trimming stripped 8 bases from V and 2 bases from J, with 28 bases between. In germline, CDR1 is SQVTM, CDR2 ANQGSEA.

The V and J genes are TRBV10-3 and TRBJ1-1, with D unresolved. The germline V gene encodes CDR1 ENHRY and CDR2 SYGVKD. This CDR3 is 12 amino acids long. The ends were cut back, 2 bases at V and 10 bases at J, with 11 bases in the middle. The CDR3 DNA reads TGTGCCATCAGTGAGGATCCGGTCGGAGCTTTCTTT. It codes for CAISEDPVGAFF.

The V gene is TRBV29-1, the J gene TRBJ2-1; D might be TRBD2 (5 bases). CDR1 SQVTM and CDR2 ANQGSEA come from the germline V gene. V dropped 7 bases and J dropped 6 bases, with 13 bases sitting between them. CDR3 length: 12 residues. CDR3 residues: CSAGLASNEQFF. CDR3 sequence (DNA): TGCAGCGCTGGACTTGCCTCCAATGAGCAGTTCTTC.

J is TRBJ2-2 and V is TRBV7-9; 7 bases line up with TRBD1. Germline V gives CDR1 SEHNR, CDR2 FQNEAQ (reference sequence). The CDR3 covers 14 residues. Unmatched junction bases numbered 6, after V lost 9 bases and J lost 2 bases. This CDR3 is CASGDRVNTGELFF. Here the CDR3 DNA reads TGTGCCAGTGGTGACAGGGTCAACACCGGGGAGCTGTTTTTT.

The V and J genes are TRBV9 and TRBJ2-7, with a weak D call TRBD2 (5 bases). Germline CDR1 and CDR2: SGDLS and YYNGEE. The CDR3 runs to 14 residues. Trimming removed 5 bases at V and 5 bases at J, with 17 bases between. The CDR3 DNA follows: TGTGCCAGCAGTTTTAGTAGGGAGAGTGACGAGCAGTACTTC. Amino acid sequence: CASSFSRESDEQYF.

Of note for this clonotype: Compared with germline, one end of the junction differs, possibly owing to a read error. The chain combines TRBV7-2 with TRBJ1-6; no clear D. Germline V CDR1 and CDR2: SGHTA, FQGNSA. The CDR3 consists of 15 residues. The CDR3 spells CASSLAIGVDSHLHF. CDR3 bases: TGTGCCAGCAGCTTAGCGATAGGAGTCGATTCACACCTCCACTTT.

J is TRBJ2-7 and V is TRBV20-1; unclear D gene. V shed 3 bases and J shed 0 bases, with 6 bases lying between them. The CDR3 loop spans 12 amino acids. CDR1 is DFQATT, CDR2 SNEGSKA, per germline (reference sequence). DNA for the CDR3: TGCAGTGCTAGCACAGCCTCCTACGAGCAGTACTTC. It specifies CSASTASYEQYF.

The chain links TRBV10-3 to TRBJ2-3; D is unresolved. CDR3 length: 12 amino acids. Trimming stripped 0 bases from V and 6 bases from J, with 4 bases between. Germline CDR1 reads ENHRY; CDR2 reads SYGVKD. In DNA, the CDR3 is TGTGCCATCAGTGAGTCGCGGGATACGCAGTATTTT. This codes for CAISESRDTQYF.

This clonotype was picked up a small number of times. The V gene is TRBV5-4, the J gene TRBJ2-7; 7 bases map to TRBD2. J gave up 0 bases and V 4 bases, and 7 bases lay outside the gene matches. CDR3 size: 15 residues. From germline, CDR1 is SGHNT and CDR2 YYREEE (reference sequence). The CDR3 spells CASSPGWGGSYEQYF. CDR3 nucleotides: TGTGCCAGCAGCCCCGGGTGGGGGGGCTCCTACGAGCAGTACTTC.

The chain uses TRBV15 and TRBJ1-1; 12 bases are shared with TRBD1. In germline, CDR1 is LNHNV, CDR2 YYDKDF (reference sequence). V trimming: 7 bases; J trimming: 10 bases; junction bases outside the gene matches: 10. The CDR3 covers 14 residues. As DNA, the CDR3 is TGTGCCACCACCCTCCGGGACAGGGGGCGAGGAGCTTTCTTT. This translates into CATTLRDRGRGAFF.

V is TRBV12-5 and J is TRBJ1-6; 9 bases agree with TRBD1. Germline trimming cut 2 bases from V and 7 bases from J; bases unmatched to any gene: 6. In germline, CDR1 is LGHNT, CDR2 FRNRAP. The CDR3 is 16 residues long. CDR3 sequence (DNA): TGTGCTAGTGGTTTGAGACCAGACAGGGGGAATTCACCCCTCCACTTT. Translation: CASGLRPDRGNSPLHF.

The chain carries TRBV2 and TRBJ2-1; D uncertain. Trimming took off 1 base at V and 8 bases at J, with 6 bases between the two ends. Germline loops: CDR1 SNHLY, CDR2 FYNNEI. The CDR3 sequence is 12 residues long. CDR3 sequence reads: CASSEGRDEQFF. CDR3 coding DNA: TGTGCCAGCAGTGAAGGTCGGGATGAGCAGTTCTTC.

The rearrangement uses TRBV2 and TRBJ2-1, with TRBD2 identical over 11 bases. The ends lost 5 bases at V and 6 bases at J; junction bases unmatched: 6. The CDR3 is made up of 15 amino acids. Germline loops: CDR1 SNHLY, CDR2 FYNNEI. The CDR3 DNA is TGTGCCAGCAGTATCACTAGCGGGGGTGTCAATGAGCAGTTCTTC. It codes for CASSITSGGVNEQFF.